A selection of T cell receptor beta chains follows, all from one sample in a study of blood T cell repertoires in COVID-19. The assay was immunoSEQ multiplex PCR, and TCRdb's table has in-frame clones only and misses some. This table has about 480,000 clones, roughly 89% appearing once. The sample was peripheral blood. Every receptor here comes from a man younger than 35 with COVID-19, enrolled during active disease. The conserved cysteine and the conserved F or W are not part of the CDR3 here.

v_gene	j_gene	CDR3aa
TRBV19	TRBJ1-5	ASSIERGNQPQH
TRBV7-6	TRBJ2-7	ASSRGGLSSRGYEQY
TRBV6-5	TRBJ1-5	ASSRKRGNNQPQH
TRBV6-1	TRBJ2-3	ASSARSRGEADTQY
TRBV4-1	TRBJ2-7	ASSPGQGARYEQY
TRBV7-8	TRBJ1-5	ASSFGRDNRQPQH
TRBV4-1	TRBJ1-5	ASSQVWPINQPQH
TRBV4-2	TRBJ2-7	ASSQVSSGPGSEQY
TRBV10-1	TRBJ1-1	ASSTGGYTEAF
TRBV11-2	TRBJ2-1	ASTPRWGLLNEQF
TRBV6-5	TRBJ1-4	ASSYTEGAGEKLF
TRBV5-1	TRBJ1-1	ASKQGGTEAF
TRBV12-5	TRBJ2-3	ASGLGTITDTQY
TRBV3-1/TRBV3-2	TRBJ1-2	ASSQVFLYGYT
TRBV7-9	TRBJ1-4	ASSLADSLNEKLF
TRBV30	TRBJ2-5	AGTSGSEETQY
TRBV6-5	TRBJ2-3	ASRTSGRLVDTQY
TRBV6-5	TRBJ2-3	ASGPLLGADTQY
TRBV14	TRBJ2-7	ASTLGAEYEQY
TRBV11-2	TRBJ1-6	ASSQASELGSPLH
TRBV27	TRBJ2-6	ASSNLQGSAGANVLT
TRBV2	TRBJ2-7	ASSFSRTGPLSYEQY
TRBV12-3/TRBV12-4	TRBJ1-2	ASSLQGVYGYT
TRBV6-5	TRBJ2-5	ASDPGQGRIETQY